These 11 T cell receptor beta chains originate from one sample sequenced in a study of cytomegalovirus exposure and HLA in healthy donors (dated by TCRdb to between 2016 and 2019). Library creation used the immunoSEQ multiplex PCR assay. The multiplex PCR relied on a mix of 60 forward primers for TCR Vbeta segments and 13 reverse primers for TCR Jbeta segments. The table comes from immuneACCESS by way of TCRdb, which keeps in-frame sequences with V and J called. Part of the clones is missing from these tables; in studies checked, under half for an unresolved V gene and the rest for unknown reasons. In all, the sample holds approximately 100,000 clones, and 64% of those were seen once. The ten largest clones represent about 3.5% of the sample. Material for sequencing was PBMCs. Receptors originate from a man aged 55 to 70 in good health and CMV-seronegative.

This clone was seen only once. V is TRBV5-4 and J is TRBJ1-2; 8 nucleotides align to TRBD1. V lost 0 bases and J lost 6; bases outside the gene matches: 7. CDR3 length equals 15 residues. The germline V gene encodes CDR1 SGHNT and CDR2 YYREEE (reference sequence). The CDR3: CASSLVGTGQNGYTF. The CDR3 region has the DNA TGTGCCAGCAGCTTGGTTGGGACAGGACAGAATGGCTACACCTTC.

V usage is TRBV28 and J usage is TRBJ1-4, with 7 positions matching TRBD1. The CDR3 runs 15 residues. Looked up from germline, CDR1 is MDHEN and CDR2 is SYDVKM. V lost 7 bases to trimming and J lost 5 bases; unmatched junction nucleotides: 10. The CDR3: CASIPAGGFNEKLFF. CDR3 nucleotides: TGTGCCAGCATTCCGGCAGGGGGTTTCAATGAAAAACTGTTTTTT.

J is TRBJ1-2 and V is TRBV5-1, with D perhaps matching TRBD1 (5 bases). This CDR3 has 16 amino acids. Trimming removed 3 bases from V and 4 bases from J, with 19 bases in between. Germline V gene sequence: CDR1 SGHRS, CDR2 YFSETQ. The CDR3 reads CASSSGIREVSYGYTF. The CDR3 bases are TGCGCCAGCAGCTCCGGGATCAGGGAGGTCAGCTATGGCTACACCTTC.

The rearrangement joins TRBV19 to TRBJ2-3; 14 bases fit TRBD2. Germline-derived CDR1 and CDR2 are LNHDA and SQIVND (reference sequence). The CDR3 is made up of 19 amino acids. Unmatched junction bases numbered 11, after V lost 6 bases and J lost 0 bases. DNA of the CDR3: TGTGCCAGTAGACGACTAGCGGGAGGGCTTTTCGCTAGCACAGATACGCAGTATTTT. Residues: CASRRLAGGLFASTDTQYF.

CDR3 loop: CASSIAPDRGGYTF. The CDR3 region has the DNA TGTGCCAGTAGTATAGCCCCGGACAGGGGGGGCTACACCTTC. The chain couples TRBV19 to TRBJ1-2; 10 positions agree with TRBD1. Germline CDR1 and CDR2: LNHDA and SQIVND (reference sequence). The CDR3 extends over 14 amino acids. J gave up 8 bases and V 1 base, and 4 bases lay outside the gene matches.

This clone occurred once. V gene TRBV5-8 combines with J gene TRBJ1-2; D gene uncertain. The CDR3 loop spans 14 amino acids. Per the germline V gene, CDR1 is SGHTS and CDR2 is YDEGEE. V was clipped by 2 bases and J by 2 bases, with 10 bases between them. The chain's CDR3 is CASSFATSNYGYTF. CDR3 DNA: TGTGCCAGCAGCTTCGCTACTTCCAACTATGGCTACACCTTC.

The genes are TRBV6-5 and TRBJ2-2; maybe TRBD2 (6 bases). Trimming shortened V by 7 bases and J by 2 bases, and 14 bases separated the two germline ends. This CDR3 region has 15 residues. Per the germline V gene, CDR1 is MNHEY and CDR2 is SVGAGI. The DNA for the CDR3 is TGTGCCAGCACACGCCGGGACTTAAACACCGGGGAGCTGTTTTTT. Amino acids: CASTRRDLNTGELFF.

This chain connects TRBV7-3 to TRBJ1-1; D uncertain. CDR1 SGHTA and CDR2 FQGTGA come from the germline V gene. The ends were cut back, 9 bases at V and 10 bases at J, with 24 bases in the middle. The CDR3 length is 14 residues. The CDR3 region is CASRAASGSAAAFF. CDR3 nucleotide sequence: TGTGCCAGTAGGGCCGCATCGGGATCCGCGGCAGCTTTCTTT.

V usage is TRBV28 and J usage is TRBJ1-5, with TRBD1 as a possible D gene (6 bases). CDR1 MDHEN and CDR2 SYDVKM come from the germline V gene. The V end was cut by 6 bases, the J end by 2 bases, with 14 bases between. The CDR3 runs 15 residues. CDR3 bases: TGTGCCAGCAGCGATGGGGGGGCGGGCAATCAGCCCCAGCATTTT. It is translated as CASSDGGAGNQPQHF. The whole variable domain, remainder taken from reference TRBV28 and TRBJ1-5, is DVKVTQSSRYLVKRTGEKVFLECVQDMDHENMFWYRQDPGLGLRLIYFSYDVKMKEKGDIPEGYSVSREKKERFSLILESASTNQTSMYLCASSDGGAGNQPQHFGDGTRLSIL.

V usage is TRBV27 and J usage is TRBJ1-6, with TRBD1 matching over 8 bases. Losses at the gene ends were 4 bases for V and 9 bases for J; bases not matched to a gene: 5. The CDR3 is made up of 14 amino acids. From germline, CDR1 is MNHEY and CDR2 SMNVEV (reference sequence). The CDR3 here is CASSSRGQGSPLHF. For the CDR3, the DNA is TGTGCCAGCAGTTCCAGGGGGCAGGGTTCACCCCTCCACTTT.

In its sample, this clone was seen a few times. The rearrangement links TRBV19 to TRBJ2-7; 12 bases line up with TRBD2. CDR1 is LNHDA, CDR2 SQIVND, per germline (reference sequence). The CDR3 sequence is 14 residues long. After removal of 7 bases from V and 5 bases from J, the junction contained 6 bases not matched to a gene. CDR3 bases: TGTGCCAGTACTCCCGGACTAGCGGGAAACGAGCAGTACTTC. Translating gives CASTPGLAGNEQYF. The variable domain in full, completed from reference TRBV19 and TRBJ2-7, reads DGGITQSPKYLFRKEGQNVTLSCEQNLNHDAMYWYRQDPGQGLRLIYYSQIVNDFQKGDIAEGYSVSREKKESFPLTVTSAQKNPTAFYLCASTPGLAGNEQYFGPGTRLTVT.